What follows are 4 T cell receptor beta chains derived from one specimen sequenced in a study of glioma-infiltrating T cells after dendritic cell vaccination. Noted time point: after dendritic cell vaccination, including at tumor progression/relapse. TCRdb keeps only in-frame clones here, not all; method: immunoSEQ multiplex PCR. Among tens of thousands of clones, under 90% were seen once, and the ten largest hold roughly 9%. The source was blood, collected after dendritic cell vaccination. The receptors shown here come from a human donor with glioblastoma.

The chain couples TRBV5-6 to TRBJ2-7, with 10 bases lining up with TRBD1. The V and J ends lost 8 bases and 4 bases, in that order; junction bases with no gene match: 9. Germline assignment: CDR1 SGHDT and CDR2 YYEEEE. This CDR3 contains 14 residues. The CDR3 region has the DNA TGTGCCAGTACCACCGGGACAGGGGTTTACGAGCAGTACTTC. The encoded protein is CASTTGTGVYEQYF.

V gene TRBV5-1 combines with J gene TRBJ2-3; no reliable D call. Germline V gene data show CDR1 as SGHRS and CDR2 as YFSETQ. This CDR3 is built from 12 residues. Trimming removed 7 bases from V and 0 bases from J, with 6 bases in between. CDR3 sequence reads: CASGTSTDTQYF. CDR3 sequence (DNA): TGCGCCAGCGGTACTAGCACAGATACGCAGTATTTT.

The J gene is TRBJ2-1, the V gene TRBV6-5, with D unresolved. V was clipped by 5 bases and J by 0 bases, with 11 bases between them. The CDR3 totals 15 residues. The germline V gene encodes CDR1 MNHEY and CDR2 SVGAGI. In nucleotides, the CDR3 is TGTGCCAGCAGTACGACACTCCGCTCCTACAATGAGCAGTTCTTC. Translation: CASSTTLRSYNEQFF.

The chain carries TRBV27 and TRBJ1-1; D is ambiguous. The CDR3 extends over 14 amino acids. CDR1 is MNHEY, CDR2 SMNVEV, per germline (reference sequence). The V end lost 5 bases, the J end lost 1 base, and 11 bases lay between the germline ends. The CDR3 DNA follows: TGTGCCAGCAGTCCCGCGGGCCAGAACACTGAAGCTTTCTTT. Residues: CASSPAGQNTEAFF.